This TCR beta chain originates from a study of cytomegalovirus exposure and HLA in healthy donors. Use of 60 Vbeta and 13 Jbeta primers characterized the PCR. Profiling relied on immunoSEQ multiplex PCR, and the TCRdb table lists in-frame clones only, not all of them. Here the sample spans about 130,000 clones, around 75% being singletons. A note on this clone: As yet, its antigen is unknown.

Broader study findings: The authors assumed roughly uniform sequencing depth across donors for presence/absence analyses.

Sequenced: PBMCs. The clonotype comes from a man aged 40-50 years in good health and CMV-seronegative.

CDR3 region: CASSERLGLEAFF. CDR3 in DNA: TGCGCCAGCAGTGAGCGGCTTGGGCTTGAAGCTTTCTTT. This rearrangement joins TRBV10-2 to TRBJ1-1, with D unresolved. Germline CDR1 is WSHSY and CDR2 is SAAADI. With 2 bases removed from V and 7 bases from J, the gap between germline ends came to 11 bases. CDR3 length: 13 residues.